The T cell receptor beta chain described here comes from a study of blood T cell repertoires in COVID-19. Participant age was roughly 18 to 95 years, and participants resided in approximately 24 US areas. Sequenced by immunoSEQ multiplex PCR; TCRdb stores in-frame clones only, minus some. The sample includes about 200,000 clones, roughly 87% of them seen just once. The sequenced material came from PBMCs or T cells enriched from blood (not recorded which). The sequence came from a woman in her 30s who had recovered from COVID-19.

The CDR3 sequence is CASSQDRDRAQYF. CDR3 coding DNA: TGTGCCAGCAGCCAAGACCGGGACAGAGCACAGTACTTC. The J gene is TRBJ2-7, the V gene TRBV14; 7 nucleotides agree with TRBD1. Trimming cost V 0 bases and J 10 bases; bases outside gene matches: 6. This CDR3 is built from 13 residues. Germline V gene sequence: CDR1 SGHDN, CDR2 FVKESK. The variable domain in full, with the rest retrieved from reference TRBV14 and TRBJ2-7, is EAGVTQFPSHSVIEKGQTVTLRCDPISGHDNLYWYRRVMGKEIKFLLHFVKESKQDESGMPNNRFLAERTGGTYSTLKVQPAELEDSGVYFCASSQDRDRAQYFGPGTRLTVT.